The TCR beta chain described here comes from a study of patients and donors after allogeneic stem cell transplantation. This clonotype occurred a few times. V was pared by 6 bases and J by 5 bases, with 21 bases between. The CDR3 is 16 amino acids. TCRdb re-analysed the RT-PCR reads in MiXCR, keeping a single row per CDR3 protein. Among about 960,000 distinct CDR3 sequences listed, approximately 19% were seen once. The rearrangement uses TRBV12-3 or TRBV12-4 and TRBJ2-3; the D gene is possibly TRBD1 (6 bases). Input material: blood, either unsorted or a sorted T cell fraction (not recorded which). This sequence originates from a human donor who was either an allogeneic HSCT recipient or a stem cell or donor lymphocyte infusion donor (not recorded which). It is not recorded whose cells these are; they may come from a transplant donor. The CDR3 coding sequence is TGTGCCAGCAGCAACCCCGGGGACAAGTCTTTAGATACGCAGTATTTT. Translated: CASSNPGDKSLDTQYF.